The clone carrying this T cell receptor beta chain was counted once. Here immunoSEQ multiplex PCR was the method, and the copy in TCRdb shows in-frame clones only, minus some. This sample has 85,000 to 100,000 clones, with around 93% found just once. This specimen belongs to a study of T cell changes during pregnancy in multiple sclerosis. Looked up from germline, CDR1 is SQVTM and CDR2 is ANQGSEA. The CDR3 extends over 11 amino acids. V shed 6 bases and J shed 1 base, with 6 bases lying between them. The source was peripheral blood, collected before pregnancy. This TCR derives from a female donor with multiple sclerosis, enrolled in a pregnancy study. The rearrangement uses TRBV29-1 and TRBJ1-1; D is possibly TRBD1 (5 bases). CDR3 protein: CSVGQNTEAFF. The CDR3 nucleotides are TGCAGCGTCGGACAGAACACTGAAGCTTTCTTT.